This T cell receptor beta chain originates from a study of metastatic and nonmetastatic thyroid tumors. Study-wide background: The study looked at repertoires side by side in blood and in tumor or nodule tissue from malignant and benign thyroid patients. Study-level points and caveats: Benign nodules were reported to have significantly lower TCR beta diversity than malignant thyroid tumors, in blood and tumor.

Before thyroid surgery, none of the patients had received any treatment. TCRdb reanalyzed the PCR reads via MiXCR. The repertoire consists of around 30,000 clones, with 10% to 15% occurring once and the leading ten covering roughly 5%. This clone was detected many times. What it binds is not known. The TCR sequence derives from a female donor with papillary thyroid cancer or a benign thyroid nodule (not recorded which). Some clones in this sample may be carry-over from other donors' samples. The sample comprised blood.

The CDR3 loop reads CASSDVAGSSTDTQYF. The CDR3 coding sequence is TGTGCCAGCAGCGATGTAGCGGGTTCTAGCACAGATACGCAGTATTTT. V is TRBV6-4 and J is TRBJ2-3; 7 nucleotides line up with TRBD2. The CDR3 is made up of 16 amino acids. Germline V CDR1 and CDR2: MRHNA, SNTAGT. The junction had 9 bases not matched to a gene; V was cut back by 6 bases and J by 0 bases.